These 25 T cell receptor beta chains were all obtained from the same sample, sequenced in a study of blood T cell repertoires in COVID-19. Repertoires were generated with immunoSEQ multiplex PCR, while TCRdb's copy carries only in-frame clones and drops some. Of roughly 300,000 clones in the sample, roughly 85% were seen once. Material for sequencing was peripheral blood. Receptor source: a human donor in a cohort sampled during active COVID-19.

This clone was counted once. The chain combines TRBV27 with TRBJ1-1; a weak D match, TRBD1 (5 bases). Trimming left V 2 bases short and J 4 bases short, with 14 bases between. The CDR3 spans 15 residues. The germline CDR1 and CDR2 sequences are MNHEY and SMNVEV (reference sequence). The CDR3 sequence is CASSLPHGRGTEAFF. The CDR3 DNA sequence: TGTGCCAGCAGTTTACCCCACGGTAGGGGCACTGAAGCTTTCTTT.

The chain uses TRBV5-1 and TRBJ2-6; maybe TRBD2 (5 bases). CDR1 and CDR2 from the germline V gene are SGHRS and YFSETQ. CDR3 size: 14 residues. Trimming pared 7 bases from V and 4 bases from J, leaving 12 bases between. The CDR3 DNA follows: TGCGCCAGCCACGAGGGTTCCGGGGCCAACGTCCTGACTTTC. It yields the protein CASHEGSGANVLTF.

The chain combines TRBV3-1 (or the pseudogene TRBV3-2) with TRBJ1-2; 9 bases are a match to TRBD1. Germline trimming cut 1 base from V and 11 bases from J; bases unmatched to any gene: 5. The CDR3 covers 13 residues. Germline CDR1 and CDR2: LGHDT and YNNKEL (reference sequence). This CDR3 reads CASSQVTGGAYTF. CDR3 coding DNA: TGTGCCAGCAGCCAAGTAACAGGGGGCGCGTACACCTTC.

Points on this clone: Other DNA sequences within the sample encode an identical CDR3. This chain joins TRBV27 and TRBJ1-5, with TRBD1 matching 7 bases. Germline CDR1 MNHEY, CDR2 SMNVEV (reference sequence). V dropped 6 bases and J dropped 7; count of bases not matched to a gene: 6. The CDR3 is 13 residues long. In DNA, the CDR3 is TGTGCCAGCAGAGGACAAGGGGGCCAGCCCCAGCATTTT. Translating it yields CASRGQGGQPQHF.

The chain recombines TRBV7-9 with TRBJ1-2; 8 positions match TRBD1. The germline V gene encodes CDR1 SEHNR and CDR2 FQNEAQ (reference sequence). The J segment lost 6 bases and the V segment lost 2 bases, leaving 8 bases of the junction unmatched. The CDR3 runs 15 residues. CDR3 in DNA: TGTGCCAGCAGCTTACGTTTGCAGGGGGCTCATGGCTACACCTTC. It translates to CASSLRLQGAHGYTF.

CDR3 protein: CASSLGYSGGYNEQFF. In DNA form, the CDR3 reads TGTGCCAGCAGCTTAGGGTACAGCGGGGGTTACAATGAGCAGTTCTTC. The gene calls are TRBV11-2 and TRBJ2-1, with TRBD2 matching 8 bases. The CDR3 consists of 16 residues. The germline gives CDR1 SGHAT, CDR2 FQNNGV. With V trimmed by 1 base and J by 4 bases, 6 bases remained unmatched.

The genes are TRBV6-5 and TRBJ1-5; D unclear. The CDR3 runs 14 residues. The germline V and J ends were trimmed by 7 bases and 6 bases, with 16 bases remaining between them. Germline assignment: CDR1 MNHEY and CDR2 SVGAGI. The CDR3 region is CASIRGFVGQPQHF. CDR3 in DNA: TGTGCCAGCATTCGGGGTTTTGTAGGTCAGCCCCAGCATTTT.

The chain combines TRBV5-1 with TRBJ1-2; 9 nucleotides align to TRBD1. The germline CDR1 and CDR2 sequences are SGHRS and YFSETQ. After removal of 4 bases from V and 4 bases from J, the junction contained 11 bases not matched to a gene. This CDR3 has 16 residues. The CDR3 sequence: CASSVSPGQGSYGYTF. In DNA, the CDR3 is TGCGCCAGCAGCGTTTCCCCGGGACAGGGAAGCTATGGCTACACCTTC.

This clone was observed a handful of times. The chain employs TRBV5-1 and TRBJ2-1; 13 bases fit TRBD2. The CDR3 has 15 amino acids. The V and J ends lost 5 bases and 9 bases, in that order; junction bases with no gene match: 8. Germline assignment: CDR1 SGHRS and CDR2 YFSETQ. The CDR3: CASRVTSGGAGEQFF. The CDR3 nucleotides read TGCGCCAGCAGAGTCACTAGCGGGGGGGCCGGTGAGCAGTTCTTC.

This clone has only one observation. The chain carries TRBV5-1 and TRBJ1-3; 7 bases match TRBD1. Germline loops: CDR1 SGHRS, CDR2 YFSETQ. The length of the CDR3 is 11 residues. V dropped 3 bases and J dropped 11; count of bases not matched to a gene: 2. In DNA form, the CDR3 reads TGCGCCAGCAGCTCCGGACAGGCCATATATTTT. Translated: CASSSGQAIYF.

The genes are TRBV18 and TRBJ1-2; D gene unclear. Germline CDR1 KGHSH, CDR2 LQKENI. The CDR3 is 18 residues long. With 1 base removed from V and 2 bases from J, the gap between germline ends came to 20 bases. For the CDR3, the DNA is TGTGCCAGCTCACCACAAAGAGGCCGACCGAATTACAACTATGGCTACACCTTC. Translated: CASSPQRGRPNYNYGYTF.

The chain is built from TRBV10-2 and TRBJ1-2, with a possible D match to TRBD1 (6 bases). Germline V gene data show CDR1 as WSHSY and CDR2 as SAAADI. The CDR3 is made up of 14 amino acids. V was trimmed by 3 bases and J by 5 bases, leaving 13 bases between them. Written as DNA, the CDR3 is TGCGCCAGCAGTGACTGGGGAACAGGGTATGGCTACACCTTC. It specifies CASSDWGTGYGYTF.

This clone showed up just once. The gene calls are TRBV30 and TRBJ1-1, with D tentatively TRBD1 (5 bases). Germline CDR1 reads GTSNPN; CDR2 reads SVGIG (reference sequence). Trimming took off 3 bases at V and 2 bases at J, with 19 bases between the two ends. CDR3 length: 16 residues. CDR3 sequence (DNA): TGTGCCTGGAGAGGCCAGGGTGGCGTCCCCAACACTGAAGCTTTCTTT. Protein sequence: CAWRGQGGVPNTEAFF.

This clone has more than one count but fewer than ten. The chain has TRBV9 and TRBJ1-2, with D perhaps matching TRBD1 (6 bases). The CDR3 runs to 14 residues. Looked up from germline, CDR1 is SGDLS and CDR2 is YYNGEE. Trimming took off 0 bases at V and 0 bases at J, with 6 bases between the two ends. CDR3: CASSVGTANYGYTF. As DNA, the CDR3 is TGTGCCAGCAGCGTAGGGACAGCTAACTATGGCTACACCTTC.

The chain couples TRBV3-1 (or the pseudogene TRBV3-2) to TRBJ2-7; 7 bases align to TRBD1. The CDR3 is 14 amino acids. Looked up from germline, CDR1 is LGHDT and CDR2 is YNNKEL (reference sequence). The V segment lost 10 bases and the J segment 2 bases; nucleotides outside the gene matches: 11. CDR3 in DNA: TGTGCCATCCAATCAAGGGGGCGCACCTACGAGCAGTACTTC. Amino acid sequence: CAIQSRGRTYEQYF.

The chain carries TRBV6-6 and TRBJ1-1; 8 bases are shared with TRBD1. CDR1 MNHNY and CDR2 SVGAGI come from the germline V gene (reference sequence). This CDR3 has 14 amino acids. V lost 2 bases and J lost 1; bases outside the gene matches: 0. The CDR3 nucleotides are TGTGCCAGCAGTTACCAGGGGGCGAACACTGAAGCTTTCTTT. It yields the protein CASSYQGANTEAFF.

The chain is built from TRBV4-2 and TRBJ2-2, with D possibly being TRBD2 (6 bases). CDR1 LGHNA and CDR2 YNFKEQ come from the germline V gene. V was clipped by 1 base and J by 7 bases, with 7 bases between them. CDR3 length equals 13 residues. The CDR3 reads CASSQGGVGELFF. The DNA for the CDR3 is TGTGCCAGCAGCCAAGGCGGGGTCGGGGAGCTGTTTTTT.

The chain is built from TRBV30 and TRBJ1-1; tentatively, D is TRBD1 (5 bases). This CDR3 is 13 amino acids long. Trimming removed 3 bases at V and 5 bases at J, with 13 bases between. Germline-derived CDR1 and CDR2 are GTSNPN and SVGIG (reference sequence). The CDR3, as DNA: TGTGCCTGGAGCCCGACGACAGCGACTGAAGCTTTCTTT. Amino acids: CAWSPTTATEAFF.

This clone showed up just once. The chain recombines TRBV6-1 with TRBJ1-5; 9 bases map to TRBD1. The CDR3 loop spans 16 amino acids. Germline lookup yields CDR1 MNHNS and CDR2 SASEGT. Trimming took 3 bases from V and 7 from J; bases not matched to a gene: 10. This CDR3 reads CASSEGQGFNGQPQHF. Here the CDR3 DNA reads TGTGCCAGCAGTGAGGGACAGGGTTTCAACGGGCAGCCCCAGCATTTT.

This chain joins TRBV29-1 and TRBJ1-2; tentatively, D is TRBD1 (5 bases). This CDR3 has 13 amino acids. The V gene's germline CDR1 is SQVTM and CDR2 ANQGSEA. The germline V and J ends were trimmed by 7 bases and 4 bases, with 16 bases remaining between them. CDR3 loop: CSAQGAIGYGYTF. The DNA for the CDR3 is TGCAGCGCCCAAGGGGCTATCGGCTATGGCTACACCTTC.

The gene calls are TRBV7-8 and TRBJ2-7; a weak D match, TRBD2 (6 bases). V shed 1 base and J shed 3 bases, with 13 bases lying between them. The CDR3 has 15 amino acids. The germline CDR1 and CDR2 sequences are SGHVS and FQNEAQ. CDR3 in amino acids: CASSLGRGPLYEQYF. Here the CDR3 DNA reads TGTGCCAGCAGCTTAGGGCGGGGCCCTCTCTACGAGCAGTACTTC.

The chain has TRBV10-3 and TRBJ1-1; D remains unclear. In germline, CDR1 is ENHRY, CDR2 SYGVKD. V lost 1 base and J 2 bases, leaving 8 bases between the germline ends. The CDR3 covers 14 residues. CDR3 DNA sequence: TGTGCCATCAGTGAGTTTTTCGGTAACACTGAAGCTTTCTTT. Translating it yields CAISEFFGNTEAFF.

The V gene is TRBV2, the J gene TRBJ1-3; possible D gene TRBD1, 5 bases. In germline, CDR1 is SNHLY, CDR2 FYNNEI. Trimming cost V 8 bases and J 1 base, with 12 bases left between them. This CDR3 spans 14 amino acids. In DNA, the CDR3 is TGTGCCAGCTGGAGGGGCAATTCTGGAAACACCATATATTTT. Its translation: CASWRGNSGNTIYF.

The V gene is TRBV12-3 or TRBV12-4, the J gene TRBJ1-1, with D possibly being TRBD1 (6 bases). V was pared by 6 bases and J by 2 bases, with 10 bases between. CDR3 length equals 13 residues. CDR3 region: CASRQGSNTEAFF. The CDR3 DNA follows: TGTGCCAGCAGACAGGGATCTAACACTGAAGCTTTCTTT.

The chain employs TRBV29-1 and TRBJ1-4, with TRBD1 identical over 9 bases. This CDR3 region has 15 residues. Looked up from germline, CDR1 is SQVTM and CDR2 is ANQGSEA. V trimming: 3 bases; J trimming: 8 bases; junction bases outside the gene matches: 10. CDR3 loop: CSVENLDGTGEKLFF. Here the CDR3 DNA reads TGCAGCGTTGAGAATCTCGACGGGACAGGGGAAAAACTGTTTTTT.